This passage covers 9 T cell receptor beta chains from one sample sequenced in a study of blood T cells in healthy people across ages. Primed by a sample-barcoded 5' primer and a J-beta primer mix, a second PCR proceeded for roughly 7 to 12 cycles. A single record per CDR3 protein comes from TCRdb applying MiXCR to the 5' RACE reads. The top ten hold about a sixth of the sample, which has 500,000 to 700,000 distinct CDR3 sequences, roughly 31% seen once. Sample: blood. The receptors shown here come from a woman older than 75 in good health.

This clonotype has at least ten counts. V usage is TRBV6-5 and J usage is TRBJ1-2, with TRBD1 identical over 7 bases. In germline, CDR1 is MNHEY, CDR2 SVGAGI. J gave up 4 bases and V 7 bases, and 6 bases lay outside the gene matches. The length of the CDR3 is 13 residues. CDR3 sequence (DNA): TGTGCCAGCAAAAAACAGGGGTTCTATGGCTACACCTTC. Translated: CASKKQGFYGYTF.

As for this clonotype: Since a much larger clone is just one base distant, this may be a read error. The CDR3 bases are TGCAGTGCTAGAGGACAGGAGGCGTACAATGAGCAGTACTTC. Residues: CSARGQEAYNEQYF. The rearrangement uses TRBV20-1 and TRBJ2-5; D might be TRBD1 (6 bases). V lost 1 base and J lost 11, with 20 bases in between. Germline V gene lookup returns CDR1 DFQATT and CDR2 SNEGSKA (reference sequence). The length of the CDR3 is 14 residues.

The J gene is TRBJ1-6, the V gene TRBV20-1, with TRBD1 matching 9 bases. Germline V gene sequence: CDR1 DFQATT, CDR2 SNEGSKA (reference sequence). The CDR3 runs 17 residues. Trimming cost V 1 base and J 10 bases; bases outside gene matches: 14. The CDR3 DNA reads TGCAGTGCTAGAGTACCGGGGACAGGGCGGACGGGGTCACCCCTCCACTTT. This translates into CSARVPGTGRTGSPLHF.

V is TRBV29-1 and J is TRBJ2-7, with TRBD1 identical over 7 bases. Germline CDR1 and CDR2: SQVTM and ANQGSEA. CDR3 size: 10 residues. V gave up 7 bases and J gave up 7 bases; unmatched junction bases: 4. CDR3 sequence: CSGQGSEQYF. The CDR3 DNA is TGCAGCGGACAGGGTTCTGAGCAGTACTTC.

This clonotype was counted many times. The rearrangement uses TRBV7-2 and TRBJ2-5; D remains unclear. The germline CDR1 and CDR2 sequences are SGHTA and FQGNSA. Trimming took off 0 bases at V and 5 bases at J, with 10 bases between the two ends. The CDR3 sequence is 14 residues long. CDR3 in amino acids: CASSLALQPETQYF. CDR3 bases: TGTGCCAGCAGCTTAGCACTCCAACCGGAGACCCAGTACTTC.

The chain couples TRBV4-1 to TRBJ2-4, with D unresolved. The J call may be wrong; the DNA end is better matched by TRBJ2-5. The germline CDR1 and CDR2 sequences are MGHRA and YSYEKL. CDR3 length: 14 residues. The chain's CDR3 is CASSLQEQGETQYF. The DNA for the CDR3 is TGCGCCAGCAGCCTTCAGGAGCAAGGAGAGACCCAGTACTTC.

This clonotype was detected many times. V is TRBV5-1 and J is TRBJ1-4; D is possibly TRBD1 (5 bases). Trimming stripped 4 bases from V and 5 bases from J, with 12 bases between. Germline CDR1 reads SGHRS; CDR2 reads YFSETQ. The CDR3 totals 14 residues. The CDR3 is CASSAGTANEKLFF. The CDR3 DNA sequence: TGCGCCAGCAGCGCCGGGACGGCAAATGAAAAACTGTTTTTT. Together with reference TRBV5-1 and TRBJ1-4, the CDR3 gives the full variable domain: KAGVTQTPRYLIKTRGQQVTLSCSPISGHRSVSWYQQTPGQGLQFLFEYFSETQRNKGNFPGRFSGRQFSNSRSEMNVSTLELGDSALYLCASSAGTANEKLFFGSGTQLSVL.

This rearrangement joins TRBV28 to TRBJ1-4; 8 nucleotides align to TRBD1. The CDR3 has 16 amino acids. Unmatched junction bases numbered 15, after V lost 5 bases and J lost 10 bases. Germline CDR1 reads MDHEN; CDR2 reads SYDVKM. CDR3 in DNA: TGTGCCAGCAGTCCGGCGGACAGGGTTGTTAGTGGAAAACTGTTTTTT. Residues: CASSPADRVVSGKLFF.

This clonotype was seen a few times. The rearrangement joins TRBV7-2 to TRBJ1-5; 8 nucleotides match TRBD1. V gave up 1 base and J gave up 6 bases; unmatched junction bases: 5. The CDR3 extends over 15 amino acids. Germline V gene data show CDR1 as SGHTA and CDR2 as FQGNSA. The CDR3 coding sequence is TGTGCCAGCAGCTTAGGACAGGGGTTCGGTCAGCCCCAGCATTTT. Protein: CASSLGQGFGQPQHF.